The sequence of this TCR beta chain was determined in a study of T cell repertoires in cytomegalovirus infection. Study-level background: It was the public TCR beta signatures that indicated both CMV infection and matching HLA type. Findings and limits, study-wide: There were HLA-C-restricted CMV-specific TCR beta clonotypes dominating the ex vivo response. Identification of carriers of CMV plus the relevant HLA was performed using cumulative public TCR beta family frequency.

With 6 bases clipped from V and 4 bases from J, the junction kept 10 bases outside the gene matches. CDR3 length equals 15 residues. CDR1 and CDR2 from the germline V gene are MNHNY and SVGAGI (reference sequence). For this clonotype: Its specificity is not known.

MiXCR was run by TCRdb on the reads, yielding one entry per CDR3 protein. The table records around 290,000 distinct CDR3 sequences, about 23% of them present only once. V usage is TRBV6-6 and J usage is TRBJ1-1, with TRBD1 identical over 8 bases. This receptor was obtained from a human donor in good health (CMV status not recorded). Some clones in this sample may be carry-over from other donors' samples. Sequenced: PBMCs. For the CDR3, the DNA is TGTGCCAGCAGGGGGCAGGGGGCGCTGGGCACTGAAGCTTTCTTT. Translating gives CASRGQGALGTEAFF.